The rows below give T cell receptor beta chains drawn from one sample of a study of T cells after posttransplantation cyclophosphamide. Some clones are missing from TCRdb's copy, which holds only in-frame ones; the method was immunoSEQ multiplex PCR. The sample has fewer than 6,000 clones, 72% seen once. Sequenced here: PBMCs, sampled 362 days after allogeneic stem cell transplant with posttransplant cyclophosphamide. These receptors all come from a male patient between 60 and 69 years old who received an allogeneic stem cell transplant from an unrelated donor, was CMV-positive, and had acute GVHD only. Part of the T cell pool may stem from the graft donor. CDR3s include the opening cysteine and the closing phenylalanine or tryptophan. The D gene is left open where the match is weak. The size entry is marked missing in some rows and otherwise reads once, few, many or a size class.

J gene: TRBJ1-2
D gene: .
V gene: TRBV29-1
clone size: .
CDR3 protein: CSVAVAPGYGYTF
CDR3 DNA: TGCAGCGTTGCGGTGGCCCCGGGGTATGGCTACACCTTC

J gene: TRBJ1-3
D gene: .
V gene: TRBV19
clone size: .
CDR3 protein: CASMQGNTIYF
CDR3 DNA: TGTGCCAGTATGCAGGGAAACACCATATATTTT

J gene: TRBJ1-2
D gene: TRBD1
V gene: TRBV28
clone size: .
CDR3 protein: CASSLLLTGGNGYTF
CDR3 DNA: TGTGCCAGCAGTTTACTCCTGACAGGGGGCAATGGCTACACCTTC

J gene: TRBJ1-5
D gene: .
V gene: TRBV7-8
clone size: .
CDR3 protein: CASSLNNNQPQHF
CDR3 DNA: TGTGCCAGCAGCTTAAACAACAATCAGCCCCAGCATTTT

J gene: TRBJ2-3
D gene: .
V gene: TRBV7-8
clone size: .
CDR3 protein: CASSFRSQALTDTQYF
CDR3 DNA: TGTGCCAGCAGTTTTAGAAGTCAGGCCCTCACAGATACGCAGTATTTT

J gene: TRBJ1-1
D gene: .
V gene: TRBV6-6
clone size: .
CDR3 protein: CASTPPGGFTEAFF
CDR3 DNA: TGTGCCAGCACCCCGCCGGGGGGATTTACTGAAGCTTTCTTT

J gene: TRBJ2-5
D gene: TRBD2
V gene: TRBV7-3
clone size: .
CDR3 protein: CASSQTSGRAETQYF
CDR3 DNA: TGTGCCAGCAGCCAGACTAGCGGGAGGGCGGAGACCCAGTACTTC

J gene: TRBJ2-2
D gene: TRBD2
V gene: TRBV4-2
clone size: .
CDR3 protein: CASSQNLAGGPKTGELFF
CDR3 DNA: TGTGCCAGCAGCCAAAACCTAGCGGGAGGGCCGAAGACCGGGGAGCTGTTTTTT

J gene: TRBJ2-5
D gene: TRBD1
V gene: TRBV14
clone size: .
CDR3 protein: CASSQLYTGTGRVETQYF
CDR3 DNA: TGTGCCAGCAGCCAATTATATACCGGGACAGGCCGCGTGGAGACCCAGTACTTC

J gene: TRBJ2-3
D gene: TRBD2
V gene: TRBV28
clone size: large
CDR3 protein: CASSLSGGDTQYF
CDR3 DNA: TGTGCCAGCAGTTTATCGGGGGGGGATACGCAGTATTTT

J gene: TRBJ2-7
D gene: TRBD2
V gene: TRBV9
clone size: .
CDR3 protein: CASSVGEGQGGYEQYF
CDR3 DNA: TGTGCCAGCAGCGTAGGGGAGGGGCAGGGAGGCTACGAGCAGTACTTC

J gene: TRBJ2-1
D gene: .
V gene: TRBV9
clone size: .
CDR3 protein: CASSPTYPEIYNEQFF
CDR3 DNA: TGTGCCAGCAGCCCCACTTACCCTGAGATTTACAATGAGCAGTTCTTC

J gene: TRBJ1-4
D gene: TRBD1
V gene: TRBV4-3
clone size: .
CDR3 protein: CASSQDAGYAGGEKLFF
CDR3 DNA: TGCGCCAGCAGCCAAGATGCGGGGTACGCAGGGGGTGAAAAACTGTTTTTT

J gene: TRBJ1-6
D gene: TRBD1
V gene: TRBV6-1
clone size: .
CDR3 protein: CASSRQGDSPLHF
CDR3 DNA: TGTGCCAGCAGTCGACAGGGAGATTCACCCCTCCACTTT

J gene: TRBJ1-2
D gene: TRBD1
V gene: TRBV20-1
clone size: few
CDR3 protein: CTLDRIYGYTF
CDR3 DNA: TGCACCTTGGACAGGATCTATGGCTACACCTTC

J gene: TRBJ2-2
D gene: .
V gene: TRBV4-3
clone size: .
CDR3 protein: CASSHHWRGPNTGELFF
CDR3 DNA: TGCGCCAGCAGCCATCACTGGCGGGGGCCGAACACCGGGGAGCTGTTTTTT

J gene: TRBJ1-2
D gene: .
V gene: TRBV30
clone size: .
CDR3 protein: CAGISAGHNYGYTF
CDR3 DNA: TGTGCCGGGATATCTGCGGGCCATAACTATGGCTACACCTTC